A single count supports the clone carrying this T cell receptor (beta chain). Participants came from around 25 US areas, aged about 18 to 100 years. The source of the sample is a study of blood T cell repertoires in COVID-19. Study-level background: There were acute and convalescent COVID-19 samples, and they came from the United States, Italy and Spain. T cells, B-cell-depleted T cells, or PBMCs provided the cDNA or gDNA that served as material.

In the study's own analysis: For nucleated cells, counts were estimated from reference gene primer amplification. TCRdb's copy holds only in-frame clones and misses some; the assay was immunoSEQ multiplex PCR. That table furnishes V, J and clone size, whereas the DNA furnished D and trimming. The sample has more than 300,000 clones; less than 90% are singletons. The V gene end was trimmed by 0 bases and the J gene end by 4 bases; junction bases not matched to a gene: 0. The CDR3 is 13 residues long. Germline loops: CDR1 SGHDT, CDR2 YYEEEE. The clonotype originates from a woman between 45 and 60 years old who had recovered from COVID-19. Sequencing was done on a sample of PBMCs or T cells enriched from blood (not recorded which). The chain joins TRBV5-6 to TRBJ1-2, with TRBD1 matching 7 bases. The CDR3 bases are TGTGCCAGCAGCTTGGGGGACAGCTATGGCTACACCTTC. This translates into CASSLGDSYGYTF.